The entry below describes one T cell receptor beta chain. The record originates from a study of blood T cell repertoires in COVID-19. About the research overall: The United States, Italy and Spain were the sources of the acute and convalescent COVID-19 samples. PBMCs, B-cell-depleted T cells, or T cells were the source of the cDNA or gDNA that made up the material.

The CDR3 contains 16 residues. V was pared by 1 base and J by 0 bases, with 3 bases of the junction left unmatched. Germline V gene lookup returns CDR1 SGHAT and CDR2 FQNNGV. Per the original methods: Using reference gene primer amplification, nucleated cell counts were estimated. The method was immunoSEQ multiplex PCR; TCRdb's version includes in-frame clones alone and lacks a portion of them. V and J calls and clone size come straight from that table; D and trimming were deduced from the DNA. Of 45,000 to 50,000 clones listed, 70% to 90% were seen once; the top ten hold under 7%. The V and J genes are TRBV11-2 and TRBJ2-7; 10 nucleotides line up with TRBD2. The specimen was peripheral blood. This receptor was identified in a woman between 55 and 75 years old with acute or convalescent COVID-19. In DNA, the CDR3 is TGTGCCAGCAGCTTAGTAGCGGGGGGAAGCTCCTACGAGCAGTACTTC. It codes for CASSLVAGGSSYEQYF.